Listed below are T cell receptor beta chains from one sample, sequenced in a study of cytomegalovirus exposure and HLA in healthy donors. Some clones are missing from TCRdb's copy, which holds only in-frame ones; the method was immunoSEQ multiplex PCR. The sample has more than 100,000 clones. Material for sequencing was PBMCs. The receptor set was obtained from a man aged 40-55 years in good health and CMV-seronegative. Both conserved end residues are part of each CDR3. D genes are given only for firm matches.

V gene	D gene	J gene	CDR3 DNA	CDR3 protein
TRBV11-2	NA	TRBJ2-2	TGTGCCAGCAGCTTTCAAGGTGGACACTTCACCGGGGAGCTGTTTTTT	CASSFQGGHFTGELFF
TRBV7-2	NA	TRBJ2-5	TGTGCCAGCAGCTTCTCGGGACAAGAGACCCAGTACTTC	CASSFSGQETQYF
TRBV2	TRBD2	TRBJ2-7	TGTGCCAGCCTCAGACTAGCGGGAAACTACGAGCAGTACTTC	CASLRLAGNYEQYF
TRBV30	NA	TRBJ2-2	TGTGCCTGGAGCAACGAACTGACCGGGGAGCTGTTTTTT	CAWSNELTGELFF
TRBV9	TRBD1	TRBJ1-6	TGTGCCAGCAGCGTGTCGACAGGGTACAATTCACCCCTCCACTTT	CASSVSTGYNSPLHF
TRBV4-2	TRBD2	TRBJ2-3	TGTGCCAGCAGCCAAGAACCCGGGAGGGGATCAGATACGCAGTATTTT	CASSQEPGRGSDTQYF
TRBV18	NA	TRBJ2-2	TGTGCCAGCTCACGACCGACAGCGAACACCGGGGAGCTGTTTTTT	CASSRPTANTGELFF
TRBV6-6	TRBD1	TRBJ1-4	TGTGCCAGCAGTGATGAGACAGGGGGCTATGAAAAACTGTTTTTT	CASSDETGGYEKLFF
TRBV30	NA	TRBJ2-5	TGTGCCTGGAGTGAGACAGGAAAGAAAGAGACCCAGTACTTC	CAWSETGKKETQYF
TRBV14	TRBD2	TRBJ2-1	TGTGCCAGCAGTCATCATCGACTAGCGGGAGTCAATGAGCAGTTCTTC	CASSHHRLAGVNEQFF
TRBV4-3	TRBD2	TRBJ2-2	TGCGCCAGCAGCCAACTAGCGGGGAACACCGGGGAGCTGTTTTTT	CASSQLAGNTGELFF
TRBV9	NA	TRBJ1-5	TGTGCCAGCAGCCCCGGACAGATGGTCAATCAGCCCCAGCATTTT	CASSPGQMVNQPQHF
TRBV21-1	NA	TRBJ2-1	TGTGCCAGCAGCACTCGACTAGCGGGAGTTCCATACAATGAGCAGTTCTTC	CASSTRLAGVPYNEQFF
TRBV27	NA	TRBJ1-3	TGTGCCAGCAGTTTCCGGGACACTGGCAGAAACACCATATATTTT	CASSFRDTGRNTIYF
TRBV5-1	TRBD1	TRBJ1-4	TGCGCCAGCAGCATTCAGGGGGCCGGGGAAAAACTGTTTTTT	CASSIQGAGEKLFF
TRBV19	NA	TRBJ2-7	TGTGCCAGTAGTGTCTACAGGGTCCCCTACGAGCAGTACTTC	CASSVYRVPYEQYF
TRBV7-2	NA	TRBJ2-1	TGTGCCAGCAGCTTTCAAGGCGGGGACAATGAGCAGTTCTTC	CASSFQGGDNEQFF
TRBV7-2	NA	TRBJ2-2	TGTGCCAGCAGCTTAGCGGGAGTTAACACCGGGGAGCTGTTTTTT	CASSLAGVNTGELFF
TRBV7-9	TRBD1	TRBJ2-5	TGTGCCAGCAGCTCAAATCCCGGGACAGTCCAAGAGACCCAGTACTTC	CASSSNPGTVQETQYF
TRBV2	TRBD1	TRBJ1-1	TGTGCCACAGGACAGGTGAACACTGAAGCTTTCTTT	CATGQVNTEAFF
TRBV27	NA	TRBJ2-7	TGTGCCAGCAACCTGGGGCCACAGGGAAATCCCTACGAGCAGTACTTC	CASNLGPQGNPYEQYF
TRBV19	NA	TRBJ1-1	TGTGCCAGTATTACAGGGACCACTGAAGCTTTCTTT	CASITGTTEAFF
TRBV7-6	TRBD1	TRBJ1-1	TGTGCCAGCAGCTCAGATAGGGACAGGGTTTTCGGCACTGAAGCTTTCTTT	CASSSDRDRVFGTEAFF
TRBV11-3	TRBD2	TRBJ2-2	TGTGCCAGCAGCCCCAGGACTAGCGGGGGTCAGTTCACCGGGGAGCTGTTTTTT	CASSPRTSGGQFTGELFF
TRBV2	TRBD1	TRBJ2-1	TGTGCCAGCAGGGGACAGGGGGCGGACAATGAGCAGTTCTTC	CASRGQGADNEQFF
TRBV27	NA	TRBJ1-2	TGTGCCAGCAGTCAACAGGGTATTTATGGCTACACCTTC	CASSQQGIYGYTF
TRBV10-3	NA	TRBJ1-4	TGTGCCATCAGTGAGAATTCAACAGGCTCTAATGAAAAACTGTTTTTT	CAISENSTGSNEKLFF
TRBV7-2	TRBD2	TRBJ2-1	TGTGCCAGCAGCTTCCGGCCGGGACTAGCGACCAATGAGCAGTTCTTC	CASSFRPGLATNEQFF
TRBV4-3	NA	TRBJ2-5	TGCGCCAGCAGCCAAGATCGCTACAGGGAAAAGACTCAGTACTTC	CASSQDRYREKTQYF
TRBV4-2	TRBD1	TRBJ2-5	TGTGCCAGCAGCTTCCGGACAGGGGCAGAGACCCAGTACTTC	CASSFRTGAETQYF
TRBV7-2	NA	TRBJ2-2	TGTGCCAGCAGCATGGAAGCGGATCCGAACACCGGGGAGCTGTTTTTT	CASSMEADPNTGELFF
TRBV9	TRBD2	TRBJ2-3	TGTGCCAGCAGGCCAGGGGCGGGGGGGCCGACAGATACGCAGTATTTT	CASRPGAGGPTDTQYF
TRBV5-1	NA	TRBJ2-1	TGCGCCAGCAGCTGGGACTTACCCACTGAGCAGTTCTTC	CASSWDLPTEQFF
TRBV5-8	NA	TRBJ1-1	TGTGCCAGCAGCTTGTTCCAGGATTCTGAAGCTTTCTTT	CASSLFQDSEAFF
TRBV27	NA	TRBJ2-7	TGTGCCAGCAGTCCTGGGCTCTCCTACGAGCAGTACTTC	CASSPGLSYEQYF
TRBV19	TRBD2	TRBJ2-1	TGTGCCAGTAGTACATTAGCGGGAGGGCCCTACAATGAGCAGTTCTTC	CASSTLAGGPYNEQFF
TRBV5-4	NA	TRBJ2-6	TGTGCCAGCAGCCCCGCCAGGGTGGTCGGTGGGGCCAACGTCCTGACTTTC	CASSPARVVGGANVLTF
TRBV15	NA	TRBJ1-5	TGTGCCACCAGCAGTCGACAGGGCAATCAGCCCCAGCATTTT	CATSSRQGNQPQHF
TRBV30	NA	TRBJ1-2	TGTGCCTGGAGTGTGGGGTTTGCAGGGGCGCGGAATAACTATGGCTACACCTTC	CAWSVGFAGARNNYGYTF
TRBV27	NA	TRBJ2-1	TGTGCCAGCAGTCTGGTCGGGGACTACAATGAGCAGTTCTTC	CASSLVGDYNEQFF
TRBV11-2	TRBD2	TRBJ2-3	TGTGCCAGCAGCTTAGATCCAGCGGGAACAGATACGCAGTATTTT	CASSLDPAGTDTQYF
TRBV7-6	TRBD2	TRBJ2-3	TGTGCCAGCAGCTTAGGACTAGCGGGCAGCACAGATACGCAGTATTTT	CASSLGLAGSTDTQYF
TRBV7-8	TRBD2	TRBJ2-1	TGTGCCAGCAGCCCCAGAGGGACTAGCGGGGGGAAGTTCTTC	CASSPRGTSGGKFF
TRBV18	NA	TRBJ2-7	TGTGCCAGCTCACCACGACAGGAAGTCTACGAGCAGTACTTC	CASSPRQEVYEQYF
TRBV7-6	TRBD1	TRBJ1-2	TGTGCCAGCAGCTTGGGACAGGGGATCAACTATGGCTACACCTTC	CASSLGQGINYGYTF
TRBV7-6	TRBD1	TRBJ1-3	TGTGCCAGCAGCTTATCCCCCGCCCCAGGGGGCTTCGGAAACACCATATATTTT	CASSLSPAPGGFGNTIYF
TRBV5-1	NA	TRBJ2-2	TGCGCCAGCAGCTTGTCGAACAGGGCAGGCGGGGAGCTGTTTTTT	CASSLSNRAGGELFF
TRBV11-3	TRBD2	TRBJ2-7	TGTGCCAGCAGCGCGGGACTAGCGGGAGGCGAGCAGTACTTC	CASSAGLAGGEQYF
TRBV10-2	NA	TRBJ2-3	TGCGCCAGCATCTCCGGGACAAAGAATACGCAGTATTTT	CASISGTKNTQYF
TRBV6-1	TRBD1	TRBJ1-4	TGTGCCAGCAGTAGCCCGGGACAGGGGGTAAAACTGTTTTTT	CASSSPGQGVKLFF
TRBV27	TRBD1	TRBJ1-6	TGTGCCAGCAGTCGCCTCCGACAGGGGAGTAGTGGGACCTATAATTCACCCCTCCACTTT	CASSRLRQGSSGTYNSPLHF
TRBV7-2	NA	TRBJ2-2	TGTGCCAGCAGCTTAGGCAGGGCCACCGGGGAGCTGTTTTTT	CASSLGRATGELFF
TRBV19	NA	TRBJ2-4	TGTGCCAGTAGTATAGGTCAGGGTGGAAACATTCAGTACTTC	CASSIGQGGNIQYF
TRBV6-5	NA	TRBJ2-7	TGTGCCAGCAGTACCTCTCAGGGGCCCTACGAGCAGTACTTC	CASSTSQGPYEQYF
TRBV27	NA	TRBJ2-2	TGTGCCAGCAGTAGGGGGTTCACCGGGGAGCTGTTTTTT	CASSRGFTGELFF